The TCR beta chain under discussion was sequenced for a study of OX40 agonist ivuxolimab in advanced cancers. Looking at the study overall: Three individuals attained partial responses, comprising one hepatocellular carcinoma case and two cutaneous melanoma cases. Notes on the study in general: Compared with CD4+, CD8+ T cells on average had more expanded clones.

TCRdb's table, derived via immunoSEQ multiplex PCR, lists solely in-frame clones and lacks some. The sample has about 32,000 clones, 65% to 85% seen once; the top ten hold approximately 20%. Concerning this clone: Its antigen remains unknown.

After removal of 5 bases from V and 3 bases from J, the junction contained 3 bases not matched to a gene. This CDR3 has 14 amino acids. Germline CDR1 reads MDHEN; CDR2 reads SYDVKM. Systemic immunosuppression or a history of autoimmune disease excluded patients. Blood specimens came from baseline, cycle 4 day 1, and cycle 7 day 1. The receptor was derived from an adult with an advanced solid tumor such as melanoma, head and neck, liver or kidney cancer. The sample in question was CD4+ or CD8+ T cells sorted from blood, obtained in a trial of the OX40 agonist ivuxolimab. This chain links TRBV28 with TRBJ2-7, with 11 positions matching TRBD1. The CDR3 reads CASSPGQGGYEQYF. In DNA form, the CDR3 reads TGTGCCAGCAGTCCGGGACAGGGGGGCTACGAGCAGTACTTC.